This T cell receptor (beta chain) stems from a study of Ad26.COV2.S vaccination and SARS-CoV-2 variants. The assay was immunoSEQ multiplex PCR, and TCRdb's table has in-frame clones only and misses some. The data show some 270,000 clones, with 70% to 90% seen just once and nearly 3% held by the top ten. The treatment is: around 19 received Ad26.COV2.S at low or high dose, single or two shots; about five received placebo; per-sample allocation not given. Sampling occurred on day 63 after the first vaccine or placebo injection. Ad26.COV2.S expressed prefusion-stabilized spike from the original Wuhan strain. This specimen was peripheral blood, taken in a trial of Ad26.COV2.S vaccine versus placebo. This sequence originates from a person aged 18-65 years who received the Ad26.COV2.S COVID-19 vaccine or a placebo.

CDR3 residues: CSVVTGPGNTIYF. CDR3 sequence (DNA): TGCAGCGTAGTGACAGGGCCCGGAAACACCATATATTTT. The chain couples TRBV29-1 to TRBJ1-3, with 7 bases fitting TRBD1. The CDR3 contains 13 residues. Germline V gene data show CDR1 as SQVTM and CDR2 as ANQGSEA. V was pared by 6 bases and J by 4 bases, with 6 bases of the junction left unmatched.